This passage covers 8 T cell receptor beta chains from one sample sequenced in a study of long-term antiretroviral therapy in people with HIV. The run of the v3.0 immunoSEQ assay was at survey level. Only in-frame clones appear in the TCRdb table, and some are missing; sequencing was by immunoSEQ multiplex PCR. The sample lists fewer than 20,000 clones, roughly 94% occurring once. The sample here was unsorted PBMCs, taken 6.4 years after starting antiretroviral therapy. These receptors were obtained from a woman aged 50 to 65 with HIV.

The chain employs TRBV18 and TRBJ2-1, with TRBD2 identical over 7 bases. With 2 bases clipped from V and 6 bases from J, the junction kept 4 bases outside the gene matches. Germline CDR1 reads KGHSH; CDR2 reads LQKENI. The CDR3 is 14 residues long. The CDR3 DNA reads TGTGCCAGCTCACCAGCGGGAGCACCCAATGAGCAGTTCTTC. Its protein is CASSPAGAPNEQFF. Using reference TRBV18 and TRBJ2-1 for the parts outside the CDR3, the full variable domain is NAGVMQNPRHLVRRRGQEARLRCSPMKGHSHVYWYRQLPEEGLKFMVYLQKENIIDESGMPKERFSAEFPKEGPSILRIQQVVRGDSAAYFCASSPAGAPNEQFFGPGTRLTVL.

The V and J genes are TRBV7-7 and TRBJ1-1; D is unresolved. Trimming cost V 5 bases and J 4 bases, with 17 bases left between them. CDR1 and CDR2 from the germline V gene are SSHAT and FNYEAQ (reference sequence). The CDR3 is made up of 15 amino acids. The CDR3, as DNA: TGTGCCAGCAGCCCGGTGTCGACGGTGAGCACTGAAGCTTTCTTT. This sequence encodes CASSPVSTVSTEAFF.

Here the CDR3 reads CASSLGEQYF. The CDR3 DNA is TGTGCCAGCAGCTTGGGCGAGCAGTACTTC. The V call is TRBV11-2, the J call TRBJ2-7; D is ambiguous. The CDR3 consists of 10 residues. Germline assignment: CDR1 SGHAT and CDR2 FQNNGV. V lost 3 bases and J 6 bases, leaving 3 bases between the germline ends.

The chain is built from TRBV20-1 and TRBJ2-1; D is unresolved. Germline assignment: CDR1 DFQATT and CDR2 SNEGSKA (reference sequence). V lost 3 bases, J lost 8 bases, and 5 bases lay in between. The CDR3 consists of 10 residues. The CDR3: CSASSYEQFF. CDR3 in DNA: TGCAGTGCTAGCTCCTATGAGCAGTTCTTC.

This chain connects TRBV15 to TRBJ2-5; 12 nucleotides agree with TRBD2. The junction had 15 bases not matched to a gene; V was cut back by 0 bases and J by 7 bases. Germline V gives CDR1 LNHNV, CDR2 YYDKDF (reference sequence). This CDR3 is built from 19 residues. CDR3 region: CATSRDHLAGGPGRGTQYF. In DNA form, the CDR3 reads TGTGCCACCAGCAGAGACCACCTAGCGGGAGGGCCTGGGAGAGGGACCCAGTACTTC.

V and J are TRBV5-1 and TRBJ2-3; D gene ambiguous. This CDR3 has 14 amino acids. CDR1 and CDR2 (germline): SGHRS, YFSETQ. V lost 5 bases to trimming and J lost 0 bases, with 10 bases between them. The CDR3 DNA follows: TGCGCCAGCAGACCTGATATTAGCACAGATACGCAGTATTTT. It specifies CASRPDISTDTQYF.

This clone was found once. The J gene is TRBJ2-1, the V gene TRBV27; a weak D match, TRBD2 (6 bases). CDR1 and CDR2 (germline): MNHEY, SMNVEV (reference sequence). CDR3 length equals 13 residues. V was shortened by 4 bases and J by 4 bases, with 8 bases between the two germline ends. CDR3: CASSWGTYNEQFF. The CDR3 region has the DNA TGTGCCAGCAGTTGGGGGACTTACAATGAGCAGTTCTTC.

The genes are TRBV10-1 and TRBJ2-5; TRBD1 matches at 7 bases. The better agreement between TRBJ2-7 and the DNA end casts doubt on the J call. The germline gives CDR1 WNHNN, CDR2 SYGVQD (reference sequence). This CDR3 comprises 15 residues. The CDR3 is CASSPLGQSTYEQYF. CDR3 sequence (DNA): TGCGCCAGCAGTCCTTTGGGACAGTCTACCTACGAGCAGTACTTC.